This T cell receptor beta chain emerged from a study of blood T cells in healthy people across ages. The CDR3 contains 16 residues. The germline V gene has CDR1 MNHEY and CDR2 SVGAGI. A second roughly 6 to 12 cycle PCR used barcoded and J-beta primers. Using its own MiXCR run on the 5' RACE reads, TCRdb lists one record per CDR3 protein. The table records approximately 730,000 distinct CDR3 sequences, more than 40% of them present only once. Of note for this clonotype: At one of its ends the junction is not consistent with the germline gene, which may arise from a read error.

The sequence came from a woman aged 60-75 years in good health. Sequenced material: blood. V and J are TRBV6-5 and TRBJ1-2, with D possibly matching TRBD1 (6 bases). The CDR3 here is CASSYPTGGGLYGYTF. The DNA for the CDR3 is TGTGCCAGCAGTTACCCGACGGGGGGCGGGCTCTATGGCTACACCTTT.